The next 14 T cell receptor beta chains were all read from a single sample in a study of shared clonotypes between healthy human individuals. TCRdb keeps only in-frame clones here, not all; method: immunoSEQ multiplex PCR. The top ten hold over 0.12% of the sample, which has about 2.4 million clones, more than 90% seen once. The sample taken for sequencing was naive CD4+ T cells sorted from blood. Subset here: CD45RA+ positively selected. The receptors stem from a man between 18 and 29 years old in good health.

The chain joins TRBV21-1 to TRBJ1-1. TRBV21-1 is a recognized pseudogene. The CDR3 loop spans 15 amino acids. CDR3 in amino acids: CASSNKGHLNTEAFF. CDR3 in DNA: TGTGCCAGCAGCAATAAAGGGCATTTGAACACTGAAGCTTTCTTT.

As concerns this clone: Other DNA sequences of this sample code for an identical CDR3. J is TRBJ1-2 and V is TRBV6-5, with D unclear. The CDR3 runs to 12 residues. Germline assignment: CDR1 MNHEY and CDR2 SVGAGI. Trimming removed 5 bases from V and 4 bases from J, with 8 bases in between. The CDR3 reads CASSRPGYGYTF. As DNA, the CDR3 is TGTGCCAGCAGTCGACCGGGCTATGGCTACACCTTC.

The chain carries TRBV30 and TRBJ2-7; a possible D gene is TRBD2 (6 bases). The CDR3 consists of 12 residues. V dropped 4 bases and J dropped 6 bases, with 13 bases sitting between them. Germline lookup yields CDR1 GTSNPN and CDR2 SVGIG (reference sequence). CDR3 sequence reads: CAWTPGGGEQYF. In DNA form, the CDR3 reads TGTGCCTGGACCCCCGGGGGAGGCGAGCAGTACTTC.

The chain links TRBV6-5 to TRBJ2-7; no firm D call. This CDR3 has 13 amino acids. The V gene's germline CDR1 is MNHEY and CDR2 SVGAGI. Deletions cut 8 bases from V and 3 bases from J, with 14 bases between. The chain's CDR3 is CASAKGPHYEQYF. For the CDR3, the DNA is TGTGCCAGCGCTAAGGGCCCGCACTACGAGCAGTACTTC.

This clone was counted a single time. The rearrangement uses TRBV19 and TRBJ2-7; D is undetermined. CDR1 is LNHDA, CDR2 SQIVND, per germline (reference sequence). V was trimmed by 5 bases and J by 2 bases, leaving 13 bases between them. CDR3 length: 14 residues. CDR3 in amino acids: CASSSVSPTYEQYF. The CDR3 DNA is TGTGCCAGTAGTTCGGTTTCCCCCACCTACGAGCAGTACTTC. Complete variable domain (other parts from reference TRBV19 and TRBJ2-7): DGGITQSPKYLFRKEGQNVTLSCEQNLNHDAMYWYRQDPGQGLRLIYYSQIVNDFQKGDIAEGYSVSREKKESFPLTVTSAQKNPTAFYLCASSSVSPTYEQYFGPGTRLTVT.

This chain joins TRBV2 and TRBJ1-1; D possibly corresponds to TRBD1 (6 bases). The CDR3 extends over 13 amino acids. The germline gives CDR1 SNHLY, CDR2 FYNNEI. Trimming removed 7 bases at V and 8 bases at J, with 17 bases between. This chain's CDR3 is CASMWGETGEAFF. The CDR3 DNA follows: TGTGCCAGCATGTGGGGGGAGACAGGCGAAGCTTTCTTT.

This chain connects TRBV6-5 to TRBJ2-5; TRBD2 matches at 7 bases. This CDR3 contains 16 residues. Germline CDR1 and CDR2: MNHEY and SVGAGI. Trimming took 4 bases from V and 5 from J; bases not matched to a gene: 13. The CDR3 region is CASSSSGTIRGETQYF. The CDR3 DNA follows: TGTGCCAGCAGTTCCAGCGGGACTATACGCGGGGAGACCCAGTACTTC.

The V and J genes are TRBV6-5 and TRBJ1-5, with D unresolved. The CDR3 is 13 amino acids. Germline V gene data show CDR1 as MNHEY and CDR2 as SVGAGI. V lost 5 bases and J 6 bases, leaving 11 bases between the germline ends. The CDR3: CASSPARGQPQHF. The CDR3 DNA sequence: TGTGCCAGCAGTCCAGCCCGGGGTCAGCCCCAGCATTTT.

The CDR3 bases are TGTGCCAGCTTTGAGACAGACCCCTATCGGGGCACTGAAGCTTTCTTT. Translation gives CASFETDPYRGTEAFF. This chain connects TRBV9 to TRBJ1-1; TRBD1 is a possible D gene (5 bases). Germline values: CDR1 SGDLS, CDR2 YYNGEE. Trimming removed 7 bases at V and 4 bases at J, with 23 bases between. This CDR3 comprises 16 residues.

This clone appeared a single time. CDR3 DNA: TGTGCCAGCAGCTTACCTGGGATCCGGAGCTCCTACGAGCAGTACTTC. Its translation is CASSLPGIRSSYEQYF. V usage is TRBV7-8 and J usage is TRBJ2-7; D is undetermined. Trimming removed 2 bases at V and 0 bases at J, with 14 bases between. This CDR3 is 16 amino acids long. The germline V gene encodes CDR1 SGHVS and CDR2 FQNEAQ.

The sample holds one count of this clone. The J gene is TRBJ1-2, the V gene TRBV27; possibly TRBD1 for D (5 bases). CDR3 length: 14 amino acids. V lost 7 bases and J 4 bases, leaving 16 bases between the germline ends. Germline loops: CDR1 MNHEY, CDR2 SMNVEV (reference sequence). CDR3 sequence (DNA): TGTGCCAGCAAACAGACTAGGGGAGCCTATGGCTACACCTTC. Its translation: CASKQTRGAYGYTF.

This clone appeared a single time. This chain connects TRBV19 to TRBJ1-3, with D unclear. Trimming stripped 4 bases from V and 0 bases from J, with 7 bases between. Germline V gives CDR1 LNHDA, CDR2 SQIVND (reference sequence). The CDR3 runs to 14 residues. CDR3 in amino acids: CASSNPLSGNTIYF. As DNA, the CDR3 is TGTGCCAGTAGTAACCCACTCTCTGGAAACACCATATATTTT.

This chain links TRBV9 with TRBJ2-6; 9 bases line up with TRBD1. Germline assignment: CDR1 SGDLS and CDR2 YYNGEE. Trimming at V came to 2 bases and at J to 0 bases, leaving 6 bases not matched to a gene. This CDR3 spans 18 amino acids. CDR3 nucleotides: TGTGCCAGCAGCGTTGGGACAGGGCCCAACTCTGGGGCCAACGTCCTGACTTTC. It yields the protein CASSVGTGPNSGANVLTF.

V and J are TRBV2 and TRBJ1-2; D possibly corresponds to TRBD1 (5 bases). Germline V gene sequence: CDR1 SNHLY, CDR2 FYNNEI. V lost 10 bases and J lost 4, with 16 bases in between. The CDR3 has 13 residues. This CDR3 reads CATPELGVYGYTF. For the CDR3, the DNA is TGTGCCACGCCCGAGCTGGGGGTCTATGGCTACACCTTC.